This T cell receptor (beta chain) was obtained from a study of Ad26.COV2.S vaccination and SARS-CoV-2 variants. Broader study findings: The authors reported substantial breadth in spike-specific CD8+ and CD4+ T cell responses after vaccination.

Treatment indicated: around 19 received Ad26.COV2.S at low or high dose, single or two shots; about 5 received placebo; per-sample allocation not given. Sampling was performed 63 days after the first vaccine or placebo injection. This CDR3 is built from 14 residues. V dropped 0 bases and J dropped 3 bases, with 9 bases sitting between them. Germline lookup yields CDR1 SGHRS and CDR2 YFSETQ. TCRdb keeps only in-frame clones here, not all; method: immunoSEQ multiplex PCR. The profile covers approximately 460,000 clones, with 89% appearing a single time and around 1.8% taken by the ten largest. A remark on this clone: Its antigen is currently unknown.

The chain uses TRBV5-1 and TRBJ2-5; no reliable D call. The receptor's source is a person aged 18 to 65 who received the Ad26.COV2.S COVID-19 vaccine or a placebo. Sample: peripheral blood, taken in a trial of Ad26.COV2.S vaccine versus placebo. The chain's CDR3 is CASSLGGREETQYF. The CDR3 coding sequence is TGCGCCAGCAGCTTGGGCGGCAGAGAAGAGACCCAGTACTTC. The full variable domain, rest sourced from reference TRBV5-1 and TRBJ2-5, is KAGVTQTPRYLIKTRGQQVTLSCSPISGHRSVSWYQQTPGQGLQFLFEYFSETQRNKGNFPGRFSGRQFSNSRSEMNVSTLELGDSALYLCASSLGGREETQYFGPGTRLLVL.